The clone carrying this T cell receptor beta chain showed up just once. Its antigen remains unknown. This entry is derived from a study of cytomegalovirus exposure and HLA in healthy donors. This CDR3 is built from 13 residues. V was clipped by 9 bases and J by 7 bases; unmatched bases: 8. The germline V gene has CDR1 MNHEY and CDR2 SVGAGI. Study-wide findings and caveats: The authors listed some 150 TCR beta chains as cytomegalovirus-associated. Specific recognition of CMV antigens was confirmed in vitro for a few chains (all CMV-associated). According to reports, the classifier identified cytomegalovirus status with high specificity and sensitivity. Subsequent analysis revealed that first-cohort TCR clusters tended to co-occur in the 100 to 150 validation repertoires.

This table comes from immunoSEQ multiplex PCR, and its TCRdb copy is limited to in-frame clones, with some not included. The sample holds more than 55,000 clones, roughly nine tenths seen once. The source is a woman between 18 and 30 years old in good health and CMV-seronegative. Sequencing input: PBMCs. The V and J genes are TRBV6-5 and TRBJ2-2, with 7 bases lining up with TRBD2. The CDR3 protein is CASKAPGGGELFF. CDR3 nucleotides: TGTGCCAGTAAAGCCCCGGGGGGCGGGGAGCTGTTTTTT.